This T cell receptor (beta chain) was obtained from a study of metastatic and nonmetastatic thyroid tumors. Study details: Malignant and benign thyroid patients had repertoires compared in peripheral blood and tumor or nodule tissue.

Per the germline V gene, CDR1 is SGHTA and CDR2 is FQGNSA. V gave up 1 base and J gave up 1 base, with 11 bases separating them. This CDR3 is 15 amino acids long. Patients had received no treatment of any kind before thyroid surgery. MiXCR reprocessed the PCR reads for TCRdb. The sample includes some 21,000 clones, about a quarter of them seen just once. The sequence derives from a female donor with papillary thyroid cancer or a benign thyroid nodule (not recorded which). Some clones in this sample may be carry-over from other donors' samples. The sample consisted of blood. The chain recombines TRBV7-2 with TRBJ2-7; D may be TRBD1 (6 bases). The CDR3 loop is CASSLVATGSYEQYF. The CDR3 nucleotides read TGTGCCAGCAGCTTAGTAGCTACAGGGTCCTACGAGCAGTACTTC.